The source of this TCR beta chain is a study of T-cell memory formation after mild COVID-19. Study-wide results and limits: CD4+ clones that contracted lay mainly in CM and EM; CD8+ ones lay in EMRA.

TCRdb reanalysed the 5' RACE reads using MiXCR and keeps one entry per CDR3 protein. The top ten hold approximately 3.5% of the sample, which has more than 200,000 distinct CDR3 sequences, about 15% seen once. The CDR3 extends over 15 amino acids. CDR1 is SGHRS and CDR2 is YFSETQ in the germline V gene. V shed 3 bases and J shed 3 bases, with 16 bases lying between them. About this clonotype: Antigen unknown.

The sequenced sample was PBMCs or a T cell subset sorted from them (not recorded which). The chain couples TRBV5-1 to TRBJ2-7, with D maybe TRBD1 (6 bases). This receptor was identified in a man between 18 and 29 years old who had mild COVID-19 (a few samples of this study predate the infection). Cell type and time point are not known. This CDR3 reads CASSYGQPVIYEQYF. In DNA, the CDR3 is TGCGCCAGCAGCTATGGACAGCCTGTGATCTACGAGCAGTACTTC.